This T cell receptor (beta chain) was sequenced for a study of blood T cell repertoires in COVID-19. On the study more broadly: From the United States, Italy and Spain came samples of acute and convalescent COVID-19. The cDNA or gDNA used as material had been derived from T cells, B-cell-depleted T cells, or PBMCs.

Germline CDR1 reads DFQATT; CDR2 reads SNEGSKA (reference sequence). The germline V and J ends were trimmed by 6 bases and 10 bases, with 13 bases remaining between them. The CDR3 is made up of 11 amino acids. Original processing methods: How many nucleated cells were present was estimated from reference gene primer amplification. Generated by immunoSEQ multiplex PCR, the TCRdb table keeps only in-frame clones and is missing some. The V and J calls and the clone size are those of that table, but D and trimming were determined from the DNA. The sample includes about 87,000 clones, roughly 89% of them seen just once.

The chain is built from TRBV20-1 and TRBJ2-1, with D possibly matching TRBD1 (6 bases). This TCR derives from an elderly woman with active COVID-19. The sample taken for sequencing was peripheral blood. The CDR3 region has the DNA TGCAGTGCCCACAGGGTAAGGGAGCAGTTCTTC. Translation: CSAHRVREQFF.